The clone carrying this T cell receptor beta chain was picked up one time. Exposed enrollees encountered a COVID-19 case at some point within 2 weeks before study entry. Using immunoSEQ multiplex PCR, the repertoire was profiled, and TCRdb retains in-frame clones only, with some absent. The repertoire holds under 250,000 clones, with about 90% as singletons. These data originate in a study of blood T cell repertoires in COVID-19. The CDR3 is 14 amino acids. The germline CDR1 and CDR2 sequences are LNHDA and SQIVND (reference sequence). Unmatched junction bases numbered 8, after V lost 6 bases and J lost 5 bases.

The TCR sequence derives from a woman younger than 45 who had been exposed to COVID-19. The chain employs TRBV19 and TRBJ2-5, with 8 bases identical to TRBD1. Sequencing used PBMCs or T cells enriched from blood (not recorded which). The CDR3 region has the DNA TGTGCCAGTAGCGCCCAGGGGGCCAGGGAGACCCAGTACTTC. Translation gives CASSAQGARETQYF.